This passage covers 20 T cell receptor beta chains from one sample sequenced in a study of blood T cell repertoires in COVID-19. The method was immunoSEQ multiplex PCR; TCRdb's version includes in-frame clones alone and lacks a portion of them. The sample records 300,000 to 450,000 clones, 85% being singletons. Input material: peripheral blood. These receptors all come from a woman between 18 and 30 years old with acute or convalescent COVID-19.

The chain joins TRBV10-2 to TRBJ2-7; 7 bases map to TRBD1. Trimming cost V 5 bases and J 1 base; bases outside gene matches: 5. The germline gives CDR1 WSHSY, CDR2 SAAADI. The CDR3 consists of 14 residues. In DNA, the CDR3 is TGCGCCAGCAGTCTCCCGACAGGGTCCTACGAGCAGTACTTC. It specifies CASSLPTGSYEQYF.

This clone has a single count. CDR3: CAWSLGTGRGMNTEAFF. The CDR3 DNA is TGTGCCTGGAGTCTCGGGACAGGGAGGGGGATGAACACTGAAGCTTTCTTT. J is TRBJ1-1 and V is TRBV30; TRBD1 matches at 9 bases. Germline CDR1 and CDR2: GTSNPN and SVGIG (reference sequence). CDR3 size: 17 residues. Trimming cost V 2 bases and J 0 bases; bases outside gene matches: 10. Complete variable domain (other parts from reference TRBV30 and TRBJ1-1): SQTIHQWPATLVQPVGSPLSLECTVEGTSNPNLYWYRQAAGRGLQLLFYSVGIGQISSEVPQNLSASRPQDRQFILSSKKLLLSDSGFYLCAWSLGTGRGMNTEAFFGQGTRLTVV.

The chain has TRBV18 and TRBJ2-2; a possible D gene is TRBD1 (5 bases). Germline V gene data show CDR1 as KGHSH and CDR2 as LQKENI. This CDR3 spans 11 amino acids. V was cut by 4 bases and J by 11 bases, with 8 bases left in between. Here the CDR3 reads CASSLRGELFF. The CDR3 DNA sequence: TGTGCCAGCTCACTTAGGGGTGAGCTGTTTTTT.

The CDR3 nucleotides read TGTGCCAGCAGCCCCCACAGAGCCACTAACTATGGCTACACCTTC. Its protein product is CASSPHRATNYGYTF. The chain combines TRBV14 with TRBJ1-2; D is unresolved. CDR1 SGHDN and CDR2 FVKESK come from the germline V gene. The V end was cut by 4 bases, the J end by 0 bases, with 12 bases between. The CDR3 spans 15 residues.

The rearrangement uses TRBV7-6 and TRBJ1-2, with TRBD1 matching 9 bases. The V segment lost 4 bases and the J segment 4 bases; nucleotides outside the gene matches: 10. This CDR3 is built from 16 residues. Germline CDR1 is SGHVS and CDR2 is FNYEAQ. This CDR3 is CASSSAQGARGYGYTF. In DNA form, the CDR3 reads TGTGCCAGCAGCTCCGCACAGGGGGCGCGAGGCTATGGCTACACCTTC.

The CDR3 nucleotides are TGTGCCAGCAGCCTCAGAGCGGGAGAGGATCTTTACGCCGGGGAGCTGTTTTTT. It translates to CASSLRAGEDLYAGELFF. This chain links TRBV9 with TRBJ2-2, with 8 bases lining up with TRBD2. Unmatched junction bases numbered 17, after V lost 4 bases and J lost 6 bases. Germline assignment: CDR1 SGDLS and CDR2 YYNGEE. The CDR3 runs to 18 residues.

The V gene is TRBV11-3, the J gene TRBJ2-3, with 12 bases matching TRBD2. Germline V gives CDR1 SGHNT, CDR2 YENEEA. Unmatched junction bases numbered 7, after V lost 4 bases and J lost 2 bases. This CDR3 contains 17 residues. The CDR3 bases are TGTGCCAGCAGCTCGACTAGCGGGGGCCCTCCCACAGATACGCAGTATTTT. Translation: CASSSTSGGPPTDTQYF. The whole variable domain, remainder taken from reference TRBV11-3 and TRBJ2-3, is EAGVVQSPRYKIIEKKQPVAFWCNPISGHNTLYWYLQNLGQGPELLIRYENEEAVDDSQLPKDRFSAERLKGVDSTLKIQPAELGDSAVYLCASSSTSGGPPTDTQYFGPGTRLTVL.

This chain links TRBV15 with TRBJ2-7; no definite D call. This CDR3 comprises 15 residues. Germline lookup yields CDR1 LNHNV and CDR2 YYDKDF (reference sequence). Trimming shortened V by 0 bases and J by 2 bases, and 11 bases separated the two germline ends. The DNA of the CDR3 is TGTGCCACCAGCAGAGATAAAGGAGAAGCCTACGAGCAGTACTTC. Protein: CATSRDKGEAYEQYF. The full variable domain, with the rest looked up from reference TRBV15 and TRBJ2-7, is DAMVIQNPRYQVTQFGKPVTLSCSQTLNHNVMYWYQQKSSQAPKLLFHYYDKDFNNEADTPDNFQSRRPNTSFCFLDIRSPGLGDTAMYLCATSRDKGEAYEQYFGPGTRLTVT.

The chain couples TRBV30 to TRBJ1-2, with D hard to call. CDR3 length equals 14 residues. The germline V gene has CDR1 GTSNPN and CDR2 SVGIG (reference sequence). Trimming stripped 2 bases from V and 8 bases from J, with 18 bases between. CDR3 loop: CAWSPGYQTEGYTF. The CDR3 region has the DNA TGTGCCTGGAGTCCGGGATACCAAACGGAGGGCTACACCTTC.

V gene TRBV10-3 combines with J gene TRBJ1-2; D is ambiguous. V dropped 10 bases and J dropped 2 bases, with 14 bases sitting between them. Germline V CDR1 and CDR2: ENHRY, SYGVKD. The CDR3 sequence is 13 residues long. CDR3 residues: CASRLAENYGYTF. The CDR3 DNA is TGTGCCAGTCGTTTGGCGGAAAACTATGGCTACACCTTC.

The rearrangement joins TRBV2 to TRBJ2-7; D perhaps matches TRBD1 (6 bases). The V gene's germline CDR1 is SNHLY and CDR2 FYNNEI. V was shortened by 1 base and J by 2 bases, with 15 bases between the two germline ends. CDR3 length: 16 residues. In nucleotides, the CDR3 is TGTGCCAGCAGTGAAGGTTTTCCAGGGGCGACCTACGAGCAGTACTTC. It specifies CASSEGFPGATYEQYF.

The gene calls are TRBV11-2 and TRBJ2-1; no reliable D call. V gave up 0 bases and J gave up 3 bases, with 9 bases separating them. Germline lookup yields CDR1 SGHAT and CDR2 FQNNGV. The CDR3 has 15 amino acids. The CDR3 bases are TGTGCCAGCAGCTTAGATGTCCTCAGCTACAATGAGCAGTTCTTC. Translated: CASSLDVLSYNEQFF.

The rearrangement uses TRBV9 and TRBJ1-2, with a possible D match to TRBD1 (6 bases). CDR1 is SGDLS and CDR2 is YYNGEE in the germline V gene. The V end lost 0 bases, the J end lost 0 bases, and 9 bases lay between the germline ends. The CDR3 length is 15 residues. CDR3: CASSVVPGANYGYTF. The CDR3, as DNA: TGTGCCAGCAGCGTAGTACCAGGGGCTAACTATGGCTACACCTTC.

The chain is built from TRBV3-1 (or the pseudogene TRBV3-2) and TRBJ2-5, with D possibly matching TRBD2 (6 bases). Germline values: CDR1 LGHDT, CDR2 YNNKEL (reference sequence). V was trimmed by 1 base and J by 5 bases, leaving 14 bases between them. This CDR3 spans 15 amino acids. The CDR3 spells CASSQGGAGIETQYF. Written as DNA, the CDR3 is TGTGCCAGCAGCCAAGGCGGAGCGGGTATCGAGACCCAGTACTTC.

This chain connects TRBV20-1 to TRBJ2-1; 10 positions agree with TRBD2. Germline CDR1 reads DFQATT; CDR2 reads SNEGSKA (reference sequence). The CDR3 extends over 15 amino acids. The junction had 9 bases not matched to a gene; V was cut back by 3 bases and J by 7 bases. The CDR3 bases are TGCAGTGCTAGTCGTAAGCGGGAGGGCCCGAATGAGCAGTTCTTC. Protein product: CSASRKREGPNEQFF.

Comments on this clone: Other DNA sequences in the same sample also yield this CDR3. V gene TRBV7-9 combines with J gene TRBJ1-3; unclear D gene. Between the trimmed V and J ends, which lost 3 bases and 7 bases, there was a span of 13 bases. The CDR3 contains 14 residues. CDR1 is SEHNR and CDR2 is FQNEAQ in the germline V gene (reference sequence). CDR3 nucleotides: TGTGCCAGCAGCTTGGCCCCCGCGGGGAACACCATATATTTT. Amino acids: CASSLAPAGNTIYF.

The chain has TRBV11-2 and TRBJ1-5; TRBD1 matches 7 bases. The CDR3 extends over 13 amino acids. Germline CDR1 reads SGHAT; CDR2 reads FQNNGV. With V trimmed by 5 bases and J by 6 bases, 4 bases remained unmatched. DNA of the CDR3: TGTGCCAGCAGCACAGGGGTCAGTCAGCCCCAGCATTTT. Its translation: CASSTGVSQPQHF.

The chain recombines TRBV27 with TRBJ2-7; D may be TRBD1 (6 bases). V was shortened by 2 bases and J by 5 bases, with 13 bases between the two germline ends. This CDR3 comprises 14 residues. The germline gives CDR1 MNHEY, CDR2 SMNVEV (reference sequence). CDR3 coding DNA: TGTGCCAGCAGTTTAGTGGGGGCAGTGAACGAGCAGTACTTC. This codes for CASSLVGAVNEQYF.

V usage is TRBV7-2 and J usage is TRBJ2-1, with 11 bases lining up with TRBD2. Germline CDR1 and CDR2: SGHTA and FQGNSA. After removal of 2 bases from V and 9 bases from J, the junction contained 9 bases not matched to a gene. The CDR3 is 16 residues long. Here the CDR3 DNA reads TGTGCCAGCAGCTTACCTAGCGGGAGGATTTTGGTTGAGCAGTTCTTC. It specifies CASSLPSGRILVEQFF.

The genes are TRBV13 and TRBJ2-7, with TRBD1 matching over 9 bases. Germline V CDR1 and CDR2: PRHDT, FYEKMQ (reference sequence). With V trimmed by 6 bases and J by 3 bases, 12 bases remained unmatched. The CDR3 has 16 amino acids. The CDR3 bases are TGTGCCAGCAGGGGTCAACGCGGACAGGGGATCTACGAGCAGTACTTC. Translation gives CASRGQRGQGIYEQYF.